This is a list of T cell receptor beta chains from one sample in a study of blood T cell repertoires in COVID-19. The data were produced by immunoSEQ multiplex PCR, yet TCRdb's version contains in-frame clones alone and is incomplete. The sample shows around 250,000 clones, about 89% of them seen only once. The sample taken for sequencing was peripheral blood. These receptors were obtained from a woman between 55 and 75 years old who had recovered from COVID-19. Both conserved end residues are part of each CDR3. The D gene is left open where the match is weak. Clone size is not always given. Where it is, it says once, few, many or a class for expanded clones.

J,V,D,size,DNA,CDR3
TRBJ1-1,TRBV10-3,-,-,TGTGCCATCATGAACATACCGGGACACCAGAACACTGAAGCTTTCTTT,CAIMNIPGHQNTEAFF
TRBJ2-7,TRBV28,-,once,TGTGCCAGCAGTTTCAGAAGTCAGGGATATTACGAGCAGTACTTC,CASSFRSQGYYEQYF
TRBJ2-7,TRBV5-8,-,-,TGTGCCAGCAGCTCTGTCTTTCGCTCCTACGAGCAGTACTTC,CASSSVFRSYEQYF
TRBJ1-2,TRBV5-4,TRBD1,-,TGTGCCAGCAGCGGAGGGGGGGACAGGGCCGGAGGCTATGGCTACACCTTC,CASSGGGDRAGGYGYTF
TRBJ1-6,TRBV2,TRBD1,-,TGTGCCAGCACCGACAGGGCGGACTATAATTCACCCCTCCACTTT,CASTDRADYNSPLHF
TRBJ2-3,TRBV7-3,TRBD2,-,TGTGCCAGCAGCCCCCAGCGGGGGGGCTCAGATACGCAGTATTTT,CASSPQRGGSDTQYF
TRBJ1-2,TRBV7-9,-,-,TGTGCCAGCAGCTCGGTTATGGGGCCCGATGGCTACACCTTC,CASSSVMGPDGYTF
TRBJ2-1,TRBV9,TRBD1,-,TGTGCCAGCAGCGTCGCGGGACAGGGACCTCTCGGGCAGTTCTTC,CASSVAGQGPLGQFF
TRBJ2-7,TRBV6-5,-,-,TGTGCCAGCAGGGGGACTTACGAGCAGTACTTC,CASRGTYEQYF
TRBJ1-5,TRBV2,-,many,TGTGCCAGCAGTGTTTCGGGGTTCGGTCAGCCCCAGCATTTT,CASSVSGFGQPQHF
TRBJ1-2,TRBV19,-,-,TGTGCCAGTAGCGGACTTGGGAACTATGGCTACACCTTC,CASSGLGNYGYTF
TRBJ1-2,TRBV9,-,-,TGTGCCAGCAGCGTAGATGACAGCACCTCGGGCTACACCTTC,CASSVDDSTSGYTF
TRBJ1-1,TRBV6-5,-,-,TGTGCCAGCATTCACCGGACAGCCATGAACACTGAAGCTTTCTTT,CASIHRTAMNTEAFF
TRBJ2-2,TRBV5-1,TRBD1,-,TGCGCCAGCAGCCGCGAGCCGAGACAGGGGGCCAGCACCGGGGAGCTGTTTTTT,CASSREPRQGASTGELFF
TRBJ1-4,TRBV3-1/TRBV3-2,-,once,TGTGCCAGCAGCCGTTTGGACCGCGAGGGCGCTAATGAAAAACTGTTTTTT,CASSRLDREGANEKLFF
TRBJ2-6,TRBV7-6,-,-,TGTGCCAGCAGCTTAATCATGGGCACTTACTCTGGGGCCAACGTCCTGACTTTC,CASSLIMGTYSGANVLTF
TRBJ1-5,TRBV7-8,-,many,TGTGCCAGCAGCTTAGAGGCAGGGGCCCAGCCCCAGCATTTT,CASSLEAGAQPQHF
TRBJ1-1,TRBV5-8,-,-,TGTGCCAGCACTTTCTCCCGGGGGAGCTCAGAAGCTTTCTTT,CASTFSRGSSEAFF
TRBJ2-3,TRBV10-3,-,-,TGTGCCATCAGCCCCCAGCGCGATACGCAGTATTTT,CAISPQRDTQYF
TRBJ2-5,TRBV6-4,TRBD2,once,TGTGCCAGCAGCCCCAGGGAGGGCGAGACCCAGTACTTC,CASSPREGETQYF
TRBJ2-3,TRBV20-1,TRBD2,-,TGCAGTGCTAGTGTCGCGACGGGGGGGCCAGATACGCAGTATTTT,CSASVATGGPDTQYF
TRBJ1-6,TRBV7-9,-,-,TGTGCCAGCAGCTTAGCTTGGGGGGAATCACCCCTCCACTTT,CASSLAWGESPLHF
TRBJ2-2,TRBV7-9,-,-,TGTGCCAGCAGCTTAGCGGGCAGCGGGGAGCTGTTTTTT,CASSLAGSGELFF
TRBJ2-7,TRBV2,-,-,TGTGCCAGCAGTGAGCGGATCTCCTACGAGCAGTACTTC,CASSERISYEQYF
TRBJ2-5,TRBV2,-,-,TGTGCCAGCAGTGTAGGGGGAGCCCAGTACTTC,CASSVGGAQYF
TRBJ1-2,TRBV6-6,TRBD1,-,TGTGCCACTCCCGGGGGACAGGGGCTTCATGGCTACACCTTC,CATPGGQGLHGYTF
TRBJ2-1,TRBV10-1,-,once,TGCGCCAGCAGTGAGTCTCGGGATGAGCAGTTCTTC,CASSESRDEQFF
TRBJ1-1,TRBV5-1,-,-,TGCGCCAGCAGCTTGGAACAGATGAACACTGAAGCTTTCTTT,CASSLEQMNTEAFF
TRBJ2-3,TRBV7-3,TRBD2,-,TGTGCCAGCAGCTTACTGGGCGGGGGGGCCTTAGATACGCAGTATTTT,CASSLLGGGALDTQYF
TRBJ2-3,TRBV9,TRBD2,-,TGTGCCAGCAGAAGGACGGGACTAGCGGTAGATACGCAGTATTTT,CASRRTGLAVDTQYF
TRBJ2-5,TRBV9,-,once,TGTGCCAGCAGCGCGCCCACTTGGGCAGGCACCCAAGAGACCCAGTACTTC,CASSAPTWAGTQETQYF
TRBJ2-5,TRBV3-1/TRBV3-2,TRBD2,-,TGTGCCAGCAGCCAAGATCCTCTAGCGGAAGAGACCCAGTACTTC,CASSQDPLAEETQYF
TRBJ1-5,TRBV27,TRBD1,-,TGTGCCAGCAGTTTAGGGTTGGGACAGGGCTCTCAGCCCCAGCATTTT,CASSLGLGQGSQPQHF
TRBJ1-2,TRBV19,TRBD1,once,TGTGCCAGTAGTACAGACAGGGGGCTCTCCGGCTACACCTTC,CASSTDRGLSGYTF
TRBJ1-5,TRBV27,-,once,TGTGCCAGCAGTCCCGTCCAGGGAGGGCAGCCCCAGCATTTT,CASSPVQGGQPQHF
TRBJ1-2,TRBV28,TRBD1,-,TGTGCCAGCAGTTTCAGGGACAGGGGAGACTACACCTTC,CASSFRDRGDYTF
TRBJ1-2,TRBV13,TRBD1,once,TGTGCCAGCAGCCAAGGACAGGGGGTCTCATCTGCCGGCTACACCTTC,CASSQGQGVSSAGYTF
TRBJ1-2,TRBV7-3,-,-,TGTGCCAGCAGCCCCACTTACTATGAGGGCTACACCTTC,CASSPTYYEGYTF
TRBJ2-3,TRBV9,TRBD2,-,TGTGCCAGCTCCGTAGTGACTAGCGGGGGTGATACGCAGTATTTT,CASSVVTSGGDTQYF
TRBJ2-3,TRBV24-1,TRBD1,-,TGTGCCACCATTCGACAGGGCCGACGCACAGATACGCAGTATTTT,CATIRQGRRTDTQYF
TRBJ2-2,TRBV7-9,-,-,TGTGCCAGCAGCTTAGATTGGCGGGGCACCGGGGAGCTGTTTTTT,CASSLDWRGTGELFF
TRBJ2-2,TRBV20-1,-,-,TGCAGTGCTAGTGCCAGGGTCGTCACCGGGGAGCTGTTTTTT,CSASARVVTGELFF
TRBJ1-1,TRBV9,-,-,TGTGCCAGCAGCGTAGGGGTGGGGGCCACTGAAGCTTTCTTT,CASSVGVGATEAFF
TRBJ1-2,TRBV6-2/TRBV6-3,TRBD1,-,TGTGCCAGCAGCTTGGACAGGACTCCTGGCTACACCTTC,CASSLDRTPGYTF
TRBJ2-3,TRBV5-4,-,-,TGTGCCAGCAGCTTGGCCAGGGAGGCAGATACGCAGTATTTT,CASSLAREADTQYF
TRBJ1-2,TRBV23-1,TRBD1,-,TGCGCCAGCAGTCCCACGCGTTACCGGGACAGGGAGTATGGCTACACCTTC,CASSPTRYRDREYGYTF